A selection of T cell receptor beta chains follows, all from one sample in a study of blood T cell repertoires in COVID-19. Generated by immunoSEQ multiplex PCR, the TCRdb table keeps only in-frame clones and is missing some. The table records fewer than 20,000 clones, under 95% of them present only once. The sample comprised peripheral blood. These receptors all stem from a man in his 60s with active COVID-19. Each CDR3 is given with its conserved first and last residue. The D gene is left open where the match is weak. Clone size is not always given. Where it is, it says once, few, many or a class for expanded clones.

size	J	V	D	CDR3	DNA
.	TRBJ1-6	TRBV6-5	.	CASSYGGSHNSPLHF	TGTGCCAGCAGTTACGGGGGGTCCCATAATTCACCCCTCCACTTT
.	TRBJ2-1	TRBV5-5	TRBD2	CASSSTSGASYNEQFF	TGTGCCAGCAGCTCGACTAGCGGGGCATCCTACAATGAGCAGTTCTTC
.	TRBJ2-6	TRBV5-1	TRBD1	CASSPGTGFSGANVLTF	TGCGCCAGCAGCCCAGGGACAGGGTTCTCTGGGGCCAACGTCCTGACTTTC
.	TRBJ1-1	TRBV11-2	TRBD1	CASSLTLPGQKAFF	TGTGCCAGCAGCTTGACCTTGCCGGGACAGAAAGCTTTCTTT
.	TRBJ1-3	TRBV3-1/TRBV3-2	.	CASSQDSLGNTIYF	TGTGCCAGCAGCCAAGATTCTCTCGGAAACACCATATATTTT
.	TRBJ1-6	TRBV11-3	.	CASSFDRGSPLHF	TGTGCCAGCAGCTTCGACCGAGGCTCACCCCTCCACTTT
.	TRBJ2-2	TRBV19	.	CASSISSGVGELFF	TGTGCCAGTAGTATCAGTTCAGGGGTCGGGGAGCTGTTTTTT
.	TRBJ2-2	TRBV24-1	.	CATSDYGGELFF	TGTGCCACCAGTGATTACGGGGGGGAGCTGTTTTTT
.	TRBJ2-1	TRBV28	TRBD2	CASSPLSSGGNNEQFF	TGTGCCAGCAGTCCCCTATCTAGCGGGGGGAACAATGAGCAGTTCTTC
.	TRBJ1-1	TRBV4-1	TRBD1	CASSQGSLDRLLYEAFF	TGCGCCAGCAGCCAAGGCTCCTTGGACAGGTTGTTATATGAAGCTTTCTTT
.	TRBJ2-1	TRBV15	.	CATSRFLDKTYNEQFF	TGTGCCACCAGCAGATTCTTGGACAAAACCTACAATGAGCAGTTCTTC
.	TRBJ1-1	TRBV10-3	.	CAISPTQGHTEAFF	TGTGCCATCAGTCCCACTCAGGGGCACACTGAAGCTTTCTTT
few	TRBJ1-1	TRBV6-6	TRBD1	CASSSDRTKGAFF	TGTGCCAGCTCTTCGGACAGGACCAAAGGGGCTTTCTTT
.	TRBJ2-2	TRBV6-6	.	CASSAPSGPGELFF	TGTGCCAGCAGTGCCCCTTCAGGGCCCGGGGAGCTGTTTTTT
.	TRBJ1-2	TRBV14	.	CASSHQQNYGYTF	TGTGCCAGCAGCCATCAACAGAACTATGGCTACACCTTC
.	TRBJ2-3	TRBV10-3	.	CAISDEGTDTQYF	TGTGCCATCAGTGATGAGGGAACAGATACGCAGTATTTT
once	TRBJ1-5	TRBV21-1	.	CASSSKICTRVQPQHF	TGTGCCAGCAGCTCAAAAATATGTACCAGGGTGCAGCCCCAGCATTTT
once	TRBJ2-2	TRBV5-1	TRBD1	CASSYHGTGSAGELFF	TGCGCCAGCAGCTATCACGGGACAGGAAGCGCCGGGGAGCTGTTTTTT
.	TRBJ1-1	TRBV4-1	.	CASSPLPYRENTEAFF	TGCGCCAGCAGCCCCCTGCCTTACAGGGAGAACACTGAAGCTTTCTTT
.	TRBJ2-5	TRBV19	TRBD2	CASSIFARPGPSGGFKTQYF	TGTGCCAGTAGTATTTTCGCGCGCCCGGGCCCAAGCGGGGGGTTTAAGACCCAGTACTTC
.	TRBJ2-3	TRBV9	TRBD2	CASSVGGSGATDTQYF	TGTGCCAGCAGCGTAGGGGGTAGCGGGGCCACAGATACGCAGTATTTT
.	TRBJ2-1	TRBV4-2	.	CASSPSGVSTYNEQFF	TGTGCCAGCAGCCCATCCGGGGTCTCCACCTACAATGAGCAGTTCTTC
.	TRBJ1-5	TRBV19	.	CASSPARGFQPQHF	TGTGCCAGTAGTCCCGCACGGGGGTTTCAGCCCCAGCATTTT
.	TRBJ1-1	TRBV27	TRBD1	CASKYRGEGTEAFF	TGTGCCAGCAAGTACAGGGGAGAAGGCACTGAAGCTTTCTTT
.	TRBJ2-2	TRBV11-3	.	CASSLGDTGTGELFF	TGTGCCAGCAGCTTGGGGGACACGGGCACCGGGGAGCTGTTTTTT
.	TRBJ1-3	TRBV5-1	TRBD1	CASSPDRVQNTIYF	TGCGCCAGCAGCCCGGACAGGGTACAAAACACCATATATTTT
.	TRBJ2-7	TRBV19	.	CASSIGARSSYEQYF	TGTGCCAGTAGTATAGGGGCCAGGTCATCCTACGAGCAGTACTTC
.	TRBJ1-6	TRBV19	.	CASSISQAPVRLHF	TGTGCCAGTAGTATATCACAGGCCCCCGTGAGGCTCCACTTT
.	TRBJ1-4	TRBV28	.	CASSSPQGGAKKLFF	TGTGCCAGCAGCTCCCCACAAGGAGGAGCGAAAAAACTGTTTTTT
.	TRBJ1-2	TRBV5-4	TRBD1	CASSLGRDRVFGYTF	TGTGCCAGCAGCTTGGGGCGGGACAGGGTGTTTGGCTACACCTTC
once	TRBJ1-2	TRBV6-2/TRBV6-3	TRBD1	CASSGDWGQGGGYTF	TGTGCCAGCAGTGGAGATTGGGGACAGGGCGGTGGCTACACCTTC
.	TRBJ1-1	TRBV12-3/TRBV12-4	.	CASRNRVHTEAFF	TGTGCCAGCAGGAATCGAGTACACACTGAAGCTTTCTTT
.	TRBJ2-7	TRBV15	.	CATSRAGGGGQYEQYF	TGTGCCACCAGCAGGGCGGGTGGCGGGGGCCAGTACGAGCAGTACTTC
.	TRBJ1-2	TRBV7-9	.	CASSSTDRGVGGYTF	TGTGCCAGCAGCTCTACTGACCGAGGAGTCGGTGGCTACACCTTC
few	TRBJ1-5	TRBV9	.	CASSVGQANNQPQHF	TGTGCCAGCAGCGTAGGTCAGGCTAACAATCAGCCCCAGCATTTT
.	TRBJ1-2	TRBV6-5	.	CASMNRGENYGYTF	TGTGCCAGCATGAATCGTGGAGAAAACTATGGCTACACCTTC
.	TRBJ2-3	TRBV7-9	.	CASSLRPGSSTDTQYF	TGTGCCAGCAGCTTACGTCCAGGCTCTAGCACAGATACGCAGTATTTT
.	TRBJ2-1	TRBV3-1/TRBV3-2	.	CASSQVRRSLGSEQFF	TGTGCCAGCAGCCAAGTCCGGCGGTCATTAGGAAGTGAGCAGTTCTTC
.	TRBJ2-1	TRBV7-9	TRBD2	CASSFREPAGGSYNEQFF	TGTGCCAGCAGCTTCAGGGAGCCAGCGGGGGGATCCTACAATGAGCAGTTCTTC
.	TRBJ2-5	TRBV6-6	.	CASSWPGETQYF	TGTGCCAGCAGTTGGCCGGGTGAGACCCAGTACTTC
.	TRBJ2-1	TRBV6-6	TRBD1	CASRAGTGGNEQFF	TGTGCCAGCAGGGCTGGGACAGGGGGCAATGAGCAGTTCTTC
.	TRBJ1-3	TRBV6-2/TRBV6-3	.	CASSYRVSGNTIYF	TGTGCCAGCAGTTACCGGGTCTCTGGAAACACCATATATTTT
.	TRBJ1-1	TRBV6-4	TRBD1	CASSDSVGRDSMVF	TGTGCCAGCAGTGATTCGGTAGGCCGGGACAGCATGGTCTTT
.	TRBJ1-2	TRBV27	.	CASSPFRGYGYTF	TGTGCCAGCAGTCCTTTTCGAGGCTATGGCTACACCTTC
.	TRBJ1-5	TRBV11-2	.	CASSLGLNQPQHF	TGTGCCAGCAGCTTGGGCCTTAATCAGCCCCAGCATTTT
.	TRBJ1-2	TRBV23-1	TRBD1	CASSQPRTGSDGYTF	TGCGCCAGCAGTCAACCACGGACAGGTTCGGATGGCTACACCTTC
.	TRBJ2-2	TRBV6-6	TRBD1	CASSQPGQVNTGELFF	TGTGCCAGCAGTCAACCGGGACAGGTTAACACCGGGGAGCTGTTTTTT
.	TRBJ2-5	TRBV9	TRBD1	CASSARGTVGETQYF	TGTGCCAGCAGCGCCCGAGGGACAGTTGGGGAGACCCAGTACTTC
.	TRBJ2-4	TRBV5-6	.	CASRSTQGGNIQYF	TGTGCCAGCAGGAGTACGCAGGGGGGAAACATTCAGTACTTC
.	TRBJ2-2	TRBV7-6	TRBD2	CASSSSGGIHTGELFF	TGTGCCAGCAGCTCAAGCGGGGGGATCCACACCGGGGAGCTGTTTTTT
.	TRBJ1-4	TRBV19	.	CASSIDETNEKLFF	TGTGCCAGTAGTATAGACGAGACTAATGAAAAACTGTTTTTT
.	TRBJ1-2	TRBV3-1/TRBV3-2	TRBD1	CASSLSAGTGYGYTF	TGTGCCAGCAGCCTCTCGGCCGGGACAGGTTATGGCTACACCTTC